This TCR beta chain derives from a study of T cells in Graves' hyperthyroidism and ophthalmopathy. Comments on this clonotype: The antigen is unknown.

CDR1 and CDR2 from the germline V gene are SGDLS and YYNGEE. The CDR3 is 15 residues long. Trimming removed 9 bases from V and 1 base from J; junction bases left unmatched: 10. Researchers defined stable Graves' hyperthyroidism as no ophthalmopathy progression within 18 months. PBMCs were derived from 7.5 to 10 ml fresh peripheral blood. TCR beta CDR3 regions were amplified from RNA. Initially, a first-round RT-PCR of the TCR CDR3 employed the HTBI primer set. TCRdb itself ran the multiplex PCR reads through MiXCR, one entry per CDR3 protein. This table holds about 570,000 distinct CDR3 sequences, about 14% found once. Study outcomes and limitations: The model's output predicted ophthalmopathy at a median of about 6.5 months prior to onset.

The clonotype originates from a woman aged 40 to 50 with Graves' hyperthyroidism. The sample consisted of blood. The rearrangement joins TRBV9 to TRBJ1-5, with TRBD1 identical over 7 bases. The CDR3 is CATALDRASNQPQHF. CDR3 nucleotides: TGTGCCACCGCTTTAGACAGGGCAAGCAATCAGCCCCAGCATTTT.